The 27 T cell receptor beta chains reported below all come from one sample, sequenced in a study of T-cell reconstitution after alpha-beta-depleted transplantation in children. Library preparation (for TCRbeta) was performed with unique molecular identifiers. TCRdb recomputed calls from the PCR reads with MiXCR, one row per CDR3 protein. This sample has a few hundred thousand distinct CDR3 sequences, with 5.5% to 7% found just once. Source: PBMCs, taken before TCRalphabeta/CD19-depleted stem cell transplant. Receptor source: a boy aged 2 to 10 with acute lymphoblastic leukemia, due to receive a stem cell transplant.

With regard to this clonotype: A much larger clone sits a single nucleotide away, making a read error possible. V is TRBV14 and J is TRBJ2-7; no clear D gene. CDR3 length: 14 residues. Per germline, CDR1 SGHDN and CDR2 FVKESK. In nucleotides, the CDR3 is TGTGCCAGCAGCCAAGGAATAATCTCCTACGAGCAGAACTTC. It is translated as CASSQGIISYEQNF.

This clonotype was seen many times. V is TRBV7-8 and J is TRBJ2-7, with 12 bases identical to TRBD2. The CDR3 extends over 14 amino acids. Per germline, CDR1 SGHVS and CDR2 FQNEAQ. With 2 bases clipped from V and 6 bases from J, the junction kept 2 bases outside the gene matches. CDR3 region: CASSLMGLAGEQYF. The DNA of the CDR3 is TGTGCCAGCAGCTTAATGGGACTAGCGGGCGAGCAGTACTTC.

This clonotype was detected only a few times. V is TRBV11-3 and J is TRBJ1-5; possibly TRBD1 for D (6 bases). The CDR3 covers 13 residues. Germline lookup yields CDR1 SGHNT and CDR2 YENEEA. V lost 2 bases to trimming and J lost 5 bases, with 7 bases between them. In DNA form, the CDR3 reads TGTGCCAGCAGCTTAAACAGGGATCAGCCCCAGCATTTT. Translated, it gives CASSLNRDQPQHF.

This clonotype showed up just a few times. CDR3 DNA: TGTGCCAGCAGCCAAGGGGGGACTGGGGCCAACGTCCTGACTTTC. Its protein is CASSQGGTGANVLTF. The chain carries TRBV3-1 and TRBJ2-6; D possibly uses TRBD1 or TRBD2 (5 bases each). CDR3 length: 15 amino acids. Germline CDR1 and CDR2: LGHDT and YNNKEL (reference sequence). Trimming pared 1 base from V and 2 bases from J, leaving 6 bases between.

This clonotype showed up many times. J is TRBJ1-3 and V is TRBV12-3 or TRBV12-4; 7 bases align to TRBD1. V shed 6 bases, J shed 2 bases, and the junction held 4 bases outside the gene matches. This CDR3 spans 14 amino acids. DNA for the CDR3: TGTGCCAGCAGCCTCGGGACAGCTGGAAACACCATATATTTT. It is translated as CASSLGTAGNTIYF.

This rearrangement joins TRBV19 to TRBJ2-1, with 7 bases identical to TRBD2. CDR1 and CDR2 from the germline V gene are LNHDA and SQIVND (reference sequence). CDR3 length: 15 residues. V dropped 2 bases and J dropped 4; count of bases not matched to a gene: 5. The CDR3 DNA follows: TGTGCCAGTAGTATATCAGGCGGGAGATACAATGAGCAGTTCTTC. Translated: CASSISGGRYNEQFF.

This clonotype has ten or more counts. This chain joins TRBV27 and TRBJ2-1, with D hard to call. The V end lost 3 bases, the J end lost 4 bases, and 13 bases lay between the germline ends. The CDR3 is 15 residues long. The germline CDR1 and CDR2 sequences are MNHEY and SMNVEV (reference sequence). The CDR3: CASSLRPPSYNEQFF. CDR3 nucleotides: TGTGCCAGCAGTTTGCGGCCACCCTCTTACAATGAGCAGTTCTTC.

In its sample, this clonotype was seen a few times. The chain joins TRBV3-1 to TRBJ1-2; a weak D match, TRBD1 (5 bases). The CDR3 has 14 amino acids. Germline V CDR1 and CDR2: LGHDT, YNNKEL (reference sequence). V lost 0 bases, J lost 6 bases, and 11 bases lay in between. The CDR3 nucleotides read TGTGCCAGCAGCCAAGATTGGCAGGGTCATGGCTACACCTTC. It codes for CASSQDWQGHGYTF.

The genes are TRBV11-3 and TRBJ2-7; D may match TRBD1 or TRBD2 (7 bases each). Germline CDR1 SGHNT, CDR2 YENEEA. V dropped 5 bases and J dropped 3 bases, with 17 bases sitting between them. This CDR3 is built from 15 residues. Written as DNA, the CDR3 is TGTGCCAGCAGCCTCGACAGGGACTATGACTACGAGCAGTACTTC. Amino acids: CASSLDRDYDYEQYF.

This clonotype was detected a few times. The chain links TRBV6-2 or TRBV6-3 to TRBJ2-3, with D tentatively TRBD1 (5 bases). V lost 6 bases to trimming and J lost 2 bases, with 15 bases between them. The CDR3 extends over 15 amino acids. In germline, CDR1 is MNHEY, CDR2 SVGEGT. The CDR3 is CASSDEQAYTDTQYF. The CDR3 DNA reads as TGTGCCAGCAGCGATGAACAGGCTTACACAGATACGCAGTATTTT.

The chain uses TRBV20-1 and TRBJ2-3; D might be TRBD1 or TRBD2, each matching 5 bases. The CDR3 spans 14 residues. V lost 3 bases and J lost 1, with 11 bases in between. From germline, CDR1 is DFQATT and CDR2 SNEGSKA (reference sequence). Written as DNA, the CDR3 is TGCAGTGCTAGCCTTGGGACGGGCACAGATACGCAGTATTTT. Residues: CSASLGTGTDTQYF.

The V and J genes are TRBV30 and TRBJ2-5, with D possibly being TRBD1 (5 bases). Trimming cost V 1 base and J 4 bases, with 13 bases left between them. The CDR3 has 14 residues. In germline, CDR1 is GTSNPN, CDR2 SVGIG (reference sequence). The CDR3 DNA is TGTGCCTGGAGTGCCGGAGTCAGGGCAGAGACCCAGTACTTC. It is translated as CAWSAGVRAETQYF.

This clonotype was counted only a few times. This CDR3 is CASSLEEGNTEAFF. The CDR3 nucleotides are TGTGCCAGCAGCTTAGAAGAGGGGAACACTGAAGCTTTCTTT. The chain has TRBV11-3 and TRBJ1-1; no firm D call. The CDR3 totals 14 residues. Germline V gene sequence: CDR1 SGHNT, CDR2 YENEEA. Trimming took off 0 bases at V and 1 base at J, with 6 bases between the two ends. The whole variable domain, filled in from reference TRBV11-3 and TRBJ1-1, reads EAGVVQSPRYKIIEKKQPVAFWCNPISGHNTLYWYLQNLGQGPELLIRYENEEAVDDSQLPKDRFSAERLKGVDSTLKIQPAELGDSAVYLCASSLEEGNTEAFFGQGTRLTVV.

The table lists this clonotype with many counts. This chain connects TRBV3-1 to TRBJ2-7; D is perhaps TRBD2 (6 bases). This CDR3 region has 14 residues. The germline gives CDR1 LGHDT, CDR2 YNNKEL (reference sequence). With 1 base removed from V and 2 bases from J, the gap between germline ends came to 9 bases. CDR3 loop: CASSQAGGAYEQYF. The CDR3 DNA is TGTGCCAGCAGCCAAGCTGGAGGGGCCTACGAGCAGTACTTC.

This clonotype was picked up a small number of times. V and J are TRBV11-2 and TRBJ1-1, with D possibly TRBD1 on 5 matching bases. V lost 1 base and J 2 bases, leaving 14 bases between the germline ends. Germline V gene sequence: CDR1 SGHAT, CDR2 FQNNGV. This CDR3 comprises 16 residues. The CDR3 protein is CASSLVRPGPNTEAFF. The CDR3 DNA is TGTGCCAGCAGCTTAGTAAGGCCGGGGCCCAACACTGAAGCTTTCTTT.

The chain has TRBV5-1 and TRBJ1-6, with D unclear. This CDR3 region has 18 residues. Trimming pared 4 bases from V and 0 bases from J, leaving 17 bases between. Germline V gene sequence: CDR1 SGHRS, CDR2 YFSETQ. CDR3 loop: CASSQLPDESSYNSPLHF. The CDR3 nucleotides read TGCGCCAGCAGCCAGTTACCGGACGAAAGCTCCTATAATTCACCCCTCCACTTT.

This clonotype was recorded many times. V is TRBV7-2 and J is TRBJ2-1; D perhaps matches TRBD2 (6 bases). Germline CDR1 reads SGHTA; CDR2 reads FQGNSA. The CDR3 spans 13 residues. V was shortened by 5 bases and J by 9 bases, with 14 bases between the two germline ends. The DNA of the CDR3 is TGTGCCAGCAGCAGGCGGGATGGGCCTGAGCAGTTCTTC. This gives the protein CASSRRDGPEQFF. Full variable domain (rest looked up from reference TRBV7-2 and TRBJ2-1): GAGVSQSPSNKVTEKGKDVELRCDPISGHTALYWYRQSLGQGLEFLIYFQGNSAPDKSGLPSDRFSAERTGGSVSTLTIQRTQQEDSAVYLCASSRRDGPEQFFGPGTRLTVL.

In this sample, this clonotype turned up many times. This chain connects TRBV28 to TRBJ2-7; 12 bases align to TRBD2. The CDR3 sequence is 16 residues long. Germline CDR1 and CDR2: MDHEN and SYDVKM. V gave up 3 bases and J gave up 4 bases; unmatched junction bases: 7. As DNA, the CDR3 is TGTGCCAGCAGTTTGCCACCGACTAGCGGGGGTTACGAGCAGTACTTC. This translates into CASSLPPTSGGYEQYF.

This clonotype has at least ten counts. This chain connects TRBV7-2 to TRBJ2-7, with TRBD1 matching over 9 bases. CDR1 SGHTA and CDR2 FQGNSA come from the germline V gene. Trimming cost V 2 bases and J 2 bases; bases outside gene matches: 4. The CDR3 contains 15 residues. The CDR3: CASSLTQGAPYEQYF. In nucleotides, the CDR3 is TGTGCCAGCAGCTTAACACAGGGGGCCCCCTACGAGCAGTACTTC.

This clonotype occurred many times. The J gene is TRBJ2-1, the V gene TRBV6-1; 8 nucleotides line up with TRBD2. Germline loops: CDR1 MNHNS, CDR2 SASEGT. The ends lost 6 bases at V and 6 bases at J; junction bases unmatched: 7. The CDR3 length is 14 residues. The CDR3: CASRGAGVFNEQFF. The CDR3 region has the DNA TGTGCCAGCAGGGGAGCGGGAGTTTTCAATGAGCAGTTCTTC.

The chain joins TRBV27 to TRBJ2-1, with 8 bases that match TRBD2. Germline loops: CDR1 MNHEY, CDR2 SMNVEV (reference sequence). The CDR3 runs 14 residues. Trimming took 5 bases from V and 9 from J; bases not matched to a gene: 9. The CDR3 is CASSHSGNSPEQFF. The CDR3 DNA reads as TGTGCCAGCAGTCATAGCGGGAACTCCCCTGAGCAGTTCTTC.

This clonotype was seen a handful of times. This chain links TRBV7-9 with TRBJ2-1, with D perhaps matching TRBD2 (6 bases). This CDR3 region has 13 residues. CDR1 SEHNR and CDR2 FQNEAQ come from the germline V gene (reference sequence). The V gene lost 5 bases and the J gene lost 8 bases, with 13 bases spanning the gap. This chain's CDR3 is CASSLPGLDEQFF. Here the CDR3 DNA reads TGTGCCAGCAGCCTACCGGGACTTGATGAGCAGTTCTTC.

This clonotype was detected many times. The chain combines TRBV20-1 with TRBJ2-7, with a possible D match to TRBD1 (5 bases). V was shortened by 4 bases and J by 2 bases, with 15 bases between the two germline ends. The CDR3 has 14 amino acids. CDR1 and CDR2 from the germline V gene are DFQATT and SNEGSKA (reference sequence). The CDR3 coding sequence is TGCAGTGCTATATCCCCCAAGGGGACCTACGAGCAGTACTTC. This sequence encodes CSAISPKGTYEQYF.

On this clonotype: One base away lies a much larger clone, so this may be a sequencing read error. The V gene is TRBV28, the J gene TRBJ1-2; D possibly corresponds to TRBD1 (5 bases). This CDR3 is 14 amino acids long. Trimming left V 7 bases short and J 6 bases short, with 18 bases between. Germline CDR1 and CDR2: MDHEN and SYDVKM. This CDR3 reads CASTPGGALNGYTF. As DNA, the CDR3 is TGTGCCAGCACCCCTGGAGGGGCGCTCAATGGCTACACCTTC.

This clonotype was counted only a few times. The V call is TRBV7-3, the J call TRBJ1-3; 8 nucleotides agree with TRBD1. The CDR3 runs to 15 residues. Trimming took 5 bases from V and 2 from J; bases not matched to a gene: 5. CDR1 is SGHTA and CDR2 is FQGTGA in the germline V gene. The CDR3 protein is CASSRDRGAGNTIYF. For the CDR3, the DNA is TGTGCCAGCAGCCGCGACAGGGGTGCTGGAAACACCATATATTTT. Full variable domain (outside the CDR3, taken from reference TRBV7-3 and TRBJ1-3): GAGVSQTPSNKVTEKGKYVELRCDPISGHTALYWYRQSLGQGPEFLIYFQGTGAADDSGLPNDRFFAVRPEGSVSTLKIQRTERGDSAVYLCASSRDRGAGNTIYFGEGSWLTVV.

This clonotype has a handful of counts. The chain combines TRBV15 with TRBJ1-1; 7 nucleotides align to TRBD1. The germline gives CDR1 LNHNV, CDR2 YYDKDF (reference sequence). The CDR3 is 13 amino acids. J gave up 1 base and V 7 bases, and 3 bases lay outside the gene matches. The CDR3 DNA is TGTGCCACCAAGGGACAGACGAACACTGAAGCTTTCTTT. Translating gives CATKGQTNTEAFF.

Many counts were recorded for this clonotype. The chain employs TRBV21-1 and TRBJ2-7; TRBD1, the table's D call, lacks a check against the DNA. TRBV21-1 corresponds to a pseudogene. CDR3 length: 16 residues. The chain's CDR3 is CASSRRKGTVVDEQYF. The CDR3 nucleotides are TGTGCCAGCAGCAGACGAAAAGGGACAGTAGTAGACGAGCAGTACTTC.